The T cell receptor beta chain under discussion was sequenced for a study of T cell repertoires in cytomegalovirus infection. TCRdb independently ran MiXCR on the reads; one entry per CDR3 protein. The sample carries around 630,000 distinct CDR3 sequences, around 24% recorded once. V was cut by 2 bases and J by 6 bases, with 7 bases left in between. The CDR3 covers 12 residues. This clonotype was counted many times. The chain is built from TRBV12-3 or TRBV12-4 and TRBJ1-1; no definite D call. The TCR originated in a human donor in good health (CMV status not recorded). Some clones in this sample may be carry-over from other donors' samples. Material: CD8+ T cells from PBMCs. CDR3 region: CASSLPGSEAFF. The CDR3 nucleotides are TGTGCCAGCAGTTTACCGGGCTCTGAAGCTTTCTTT.